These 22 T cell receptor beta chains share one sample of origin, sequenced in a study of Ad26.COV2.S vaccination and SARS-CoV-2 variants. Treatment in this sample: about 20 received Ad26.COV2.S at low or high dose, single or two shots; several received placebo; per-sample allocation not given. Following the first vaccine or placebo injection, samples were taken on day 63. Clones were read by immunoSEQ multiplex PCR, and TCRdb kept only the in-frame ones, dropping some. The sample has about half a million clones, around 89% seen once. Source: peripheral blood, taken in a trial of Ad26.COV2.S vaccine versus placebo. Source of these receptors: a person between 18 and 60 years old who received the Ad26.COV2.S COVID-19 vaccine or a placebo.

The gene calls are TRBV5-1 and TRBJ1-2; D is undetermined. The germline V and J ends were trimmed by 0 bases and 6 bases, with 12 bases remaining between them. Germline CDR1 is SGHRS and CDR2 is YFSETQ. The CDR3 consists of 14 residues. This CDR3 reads CASSLAGEDHGYTF. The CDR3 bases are TGCGCCAGCAGCTTGGCCGGTGAGGATCATGGCTACACCTTC.

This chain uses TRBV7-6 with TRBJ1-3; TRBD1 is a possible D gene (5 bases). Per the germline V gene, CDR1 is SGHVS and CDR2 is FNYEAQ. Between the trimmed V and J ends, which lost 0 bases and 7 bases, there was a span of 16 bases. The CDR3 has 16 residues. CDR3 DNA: TGTGCCAGCAGCTTAGCGGAAGGGACTTGGGGGAACACCATATATTTT. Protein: CASSLAEGTWGNTIYF.

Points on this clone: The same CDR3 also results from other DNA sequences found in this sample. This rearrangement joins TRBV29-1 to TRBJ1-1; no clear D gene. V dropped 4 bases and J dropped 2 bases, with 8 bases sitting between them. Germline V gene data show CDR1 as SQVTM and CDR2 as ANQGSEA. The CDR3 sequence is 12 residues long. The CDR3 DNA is TGCAGCGTTGGGCATCTTAACACTGAAGCTTTCTTT. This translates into CSVGHLNTEAFF.

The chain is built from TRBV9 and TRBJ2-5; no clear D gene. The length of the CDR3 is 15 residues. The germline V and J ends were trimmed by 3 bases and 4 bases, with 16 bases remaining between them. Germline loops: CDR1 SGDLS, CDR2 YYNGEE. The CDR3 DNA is TGTGCCAGCAGCGCCATTGTGTCCGGCCGAGAGACCCAGTACTTC. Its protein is CASSAIVSGRETQYF.

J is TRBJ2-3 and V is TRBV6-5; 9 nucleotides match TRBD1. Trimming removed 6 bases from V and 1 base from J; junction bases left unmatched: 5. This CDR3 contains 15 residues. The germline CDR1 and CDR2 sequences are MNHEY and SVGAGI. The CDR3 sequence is CASRPDRGRTDTQYF. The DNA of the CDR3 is TGTGCCAGCAGGCCGGACAGGGGCCGCACAGATACGCAGTATTTT.

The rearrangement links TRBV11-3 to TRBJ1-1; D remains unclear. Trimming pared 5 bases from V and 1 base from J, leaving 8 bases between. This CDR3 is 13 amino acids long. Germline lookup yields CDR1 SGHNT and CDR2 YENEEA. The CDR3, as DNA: TGTGCCAGCAGCCTGCAAGAGAACACTGAAGCTTTCTTT. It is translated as CASSLQENTEAFF.

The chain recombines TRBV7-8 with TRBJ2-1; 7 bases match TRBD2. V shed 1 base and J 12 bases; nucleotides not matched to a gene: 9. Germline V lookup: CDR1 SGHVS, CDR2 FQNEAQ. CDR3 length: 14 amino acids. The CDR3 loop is CASSLVVAGLRQFF. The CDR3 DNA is TGTGCCAGCAGCTTAGTTGTAGCGGGCCTAAGGCAGTTCTTC.

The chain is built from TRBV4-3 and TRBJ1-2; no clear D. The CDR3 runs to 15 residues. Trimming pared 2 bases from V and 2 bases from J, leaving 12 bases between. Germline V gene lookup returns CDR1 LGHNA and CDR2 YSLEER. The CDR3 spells CASSQPGWENYGYTF. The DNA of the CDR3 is TGCGCCAGCAGCCAACCCGGGTGGGAAAACTATGGCTACACCTTC.

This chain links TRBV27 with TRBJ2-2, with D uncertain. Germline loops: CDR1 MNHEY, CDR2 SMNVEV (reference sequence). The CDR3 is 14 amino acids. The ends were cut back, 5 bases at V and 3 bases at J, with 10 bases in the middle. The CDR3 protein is CASSLSPYTGELFF. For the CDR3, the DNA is TGTGCCAGCAGTCTCTCTCCCTACACCGGGGAGCTGTTTTTT.

The CDR3 sequence: CASSLITTNEKLFF. The CDR3 region has the DNA TGTGCCAGCAGCTTAATTACAACTAATGAAAAACTGTTTTTT. This rearrangement joins TRBV11-2 to TRBJ1-4; D is unclear. V gave up 2 bases and J gave up 0 bases, with 4 bases separating them. The CDR3 totals 14 residues. Germline V lookup: CDR1 SGHAT, CDR2 FQNNGV.

The CDR3 DNA is TGCAGCGTTGGTGGCAGCTACTACGAGCAGTACTTC. As protein: CSVGGSYYEQYF. The gene calls are TRBV29-1 and TRBJ2-7, with D hard to call. The ends were cut back, 4 bases at V and 3 bases at J, with 10 bases in the middle. Per germline, CDR1 SQVTM and CDR2 ANQGSEA. CDR3 length equals 12 residues.

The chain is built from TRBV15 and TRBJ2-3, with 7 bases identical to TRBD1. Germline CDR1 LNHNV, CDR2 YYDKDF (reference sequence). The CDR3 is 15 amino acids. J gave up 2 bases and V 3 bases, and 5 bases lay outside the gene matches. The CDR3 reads CATSSQGVPTDTQYF. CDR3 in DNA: TGTGCCACCAGCAGCCAGGGGGTCCCCACAGATACGCAGTATTTT.

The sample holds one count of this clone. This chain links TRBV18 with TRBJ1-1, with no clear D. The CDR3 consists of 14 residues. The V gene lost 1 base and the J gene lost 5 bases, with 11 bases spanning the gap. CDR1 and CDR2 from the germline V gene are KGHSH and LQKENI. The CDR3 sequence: CASSPRTEGTEAFF. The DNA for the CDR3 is TGTGCCAGCTCACCACGGACCGAGGGAACTGAAGCTTTCTTT.

CDR3 residues: CASSEYFATPNYGYTF. DNA for the CDR3: TGTGCCAGCAGTGAATATTTTGCCACTCCTAACTATGGCTACACCTTC. The J gene is TRBJ1-2, the V gene TRBV25-1; no reliable D call. Trimming took 0 bases from V and 0 from J, leaving 11 bases between them. CDR1 and CDR2 (germline): MGHDK, SYGVNS. The CDR3 is made up of 16 amino acids.

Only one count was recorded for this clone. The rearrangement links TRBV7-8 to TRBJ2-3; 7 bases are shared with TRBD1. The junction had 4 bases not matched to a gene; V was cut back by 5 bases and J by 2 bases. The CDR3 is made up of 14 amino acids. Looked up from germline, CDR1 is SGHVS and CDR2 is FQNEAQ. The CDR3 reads CASSPGQLTDTQYF. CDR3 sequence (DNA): TGTGCCAGCAGCCCGGGACAGCTCACAGATACGCAGTATTTT.

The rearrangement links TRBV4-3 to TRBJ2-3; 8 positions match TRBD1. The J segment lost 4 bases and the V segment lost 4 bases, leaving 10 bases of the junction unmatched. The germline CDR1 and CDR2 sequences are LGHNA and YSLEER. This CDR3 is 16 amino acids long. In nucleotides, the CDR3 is TGCGCCAGCAGCCCGAGCGCGGACAGGGTATCAGATACGCAGTATTTT. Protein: CASSPSADRVSDTQYF.

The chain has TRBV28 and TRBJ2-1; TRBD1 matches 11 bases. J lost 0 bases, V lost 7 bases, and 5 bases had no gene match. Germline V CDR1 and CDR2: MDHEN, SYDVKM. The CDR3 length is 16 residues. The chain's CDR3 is CASTAGTGGSYNEQFF. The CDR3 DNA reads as TGTGCCAGCACCGCTGGGACAGGGGGCTCCTACAATGAGCAGTTCTTC.

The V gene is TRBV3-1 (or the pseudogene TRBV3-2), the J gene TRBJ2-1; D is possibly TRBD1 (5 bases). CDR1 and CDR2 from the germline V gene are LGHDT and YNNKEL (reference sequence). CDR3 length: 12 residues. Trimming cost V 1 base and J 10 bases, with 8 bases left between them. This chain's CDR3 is CASSQVKGEQFF. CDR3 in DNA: TGTGCCAGCAGCCAAGTTAAGGGGGAGCAGTTCTTC.

The CDR3 spells CASSLLMTGVSNQPQHF. As DNA, the CDR3 is TGTGCCAGCAGCTTGTTGATGACTGGGGTTAGCAATCAGCCCCAGCATTTT. This rearrangement joins TRBV5-8 to TRBJ1-5; D call uncertain. The CDR3 loop spans 17 amino acids. Trimming removed 1 base from V and 0 bases from J, with 14 bases in between. CDR1 and CDR2 (germline): SGHTS, YDEGEE.

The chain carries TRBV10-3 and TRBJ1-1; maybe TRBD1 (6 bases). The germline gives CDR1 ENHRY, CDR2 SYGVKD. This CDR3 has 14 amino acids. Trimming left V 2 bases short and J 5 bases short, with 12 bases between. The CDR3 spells CAISETGRGTEAFF. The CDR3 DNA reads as TGTGCCATCAGTGAGACAGGGAGGGGGACTGAAGCTTTCTTT.

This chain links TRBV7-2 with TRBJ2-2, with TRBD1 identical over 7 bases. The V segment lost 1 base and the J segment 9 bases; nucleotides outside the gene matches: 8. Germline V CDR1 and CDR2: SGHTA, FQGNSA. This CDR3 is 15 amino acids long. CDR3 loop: CASSLGHRGRRELFF. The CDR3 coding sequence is TGTGCCAGCAGCTTAGGGCATAGGGGGCGCAGGGAGCTGTTTTTT.

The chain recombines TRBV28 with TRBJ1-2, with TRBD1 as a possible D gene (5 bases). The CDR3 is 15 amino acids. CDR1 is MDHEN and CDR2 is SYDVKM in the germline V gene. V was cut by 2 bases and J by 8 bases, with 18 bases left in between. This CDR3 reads CASSLSPRQGRGYTF. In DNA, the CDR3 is TGTGCCAGCAGTTTAAGTCCTCGGCAGGGACGAGGCTACACCTTC.